This T cell receptor beta chain was observed in a study of T cells in Graves' hyperthyroidism and ophthalmopathy. Researchers barred patients who had uncontrolled infection, other autoimmune disease, pregnancy or lactation. Thyroid ultrasound, orbital computed tomography, clinical symptoms, and serum thyroxine and TRAb underpinned diagnoses. This clonotype was observed many times. No antigen is known for it. Regions amplified from RNA transcripts were the TCR beta CDR3 regions. The HTBI primer set served for first-round RT-PCR of the TCR CDR3. TCRdb reprocessed the multiplex PCR reads via MiXCR and lists one record per CDR3 protein. Among hundreds of thousands of distinct CDR3 sequences, roughly 14% were seen once, and the ten largest hold over 12%. Study outcomes and limitations: Onset of ophthalmopathy came a median approximately 6.5 months after the model predicted it.

The CDR3 is made up of 14 amino acids. Trimming removed 8 bases at V and 0 bases at J, with 10 bases between. The germline CDR1 and CDR2 sequences are SGHTA and FQGTGA. The sample taken for sequencing was blood. This sequence originates from a woman between 18 and 30 years old with Graves' hyperthyroidism. The V call is TRBV7-3, the J call TRBJ2-2; D unclear. This CDR3 is CASQAGPNTGELFF. The CDR3 bases are TGTGCCAGCCAGGCCGGACCGAACACCGGGGAGCTGTTTTTT.